This entry lists 28 T cell receptor beta chains sequenced from one sample in a study of PD-L1 blockade in urothelial cancer. Libraries were prepared by immunoSEQ multiplex PCR; TCRdb keeps only in-frame clonotypes and omits some of them. The sample carries roughly 130,000 clones, approximately 88% recorded once. Time point here: pretreatment peripheral blood. The sequencing here drew on PBMCs, taken around atezolizumab (anti-PD-L1) treatment. The receptor source for this set is a middle-aged man with urothelial cancer.

CDR3 sequence (DNA): TGTGCCACCTCGGAGCTAGCGGGCACAGATACGCAGTATTTT. This translates into CATSELAGTDTQYF. The chain joins TRBV13 to TRBJ2-3; 7 bases match TRBD2. Losses at the gene ends were 10 bases for V and 1 base for J; bases not matched to a gene: 8. This CDR3 spans 14 amino acids. Germline V gene lookup returns CDR1 PRHDT and CDR2 FYEKMQ (reference sequence).

In this sample, this clone turned up a few times. V usage is TRBV2 and J usage is TRBJ2-7; unclear D gene. CDR1 SNHLY and CDR2 FYNNEI come from the germline V gene. The CDR3 spans 14 residues. V lost 3 bases to trimming and J lost 1 base, with 10 bases between them. Here the CDR3 DNA reads TGTGCCAGCAGTGAGGCAGGCTGGTCCTACGAGCAGTACTTC. This sequence encodes CASSEAGWSYEQYF.

This clone has more than one count but fewer than ten. J is TRBJ1-5 and V is TRBV2; D may be TRBD1 (6 bases). Germline V gene sequence: CDR1 SNHLY, CDR2 FYNNEI. V shed 6 bases and J shed 7 bases, with 19 bases lying between them. This CDR3 spans 15 amino acids. CDR3 sequence reads: CASSATGTLQQPQHF. The CDR3 nucleotides are TGTGCCAGCAGCGCGACCGGGACACTCCAACAGCCCCAGCATTTT.

The chain combines TRBV2 with TRBJ2-7; tentatively, D is TRBD1 (6 bases). Germline V gene data show CDR1 as SNHLY and CDR2 as FYNNEI. The V gene lost 6 bases and the J gene lost 7 bases, with 13 bases spanning the gap. The CDR3 is made up of 12 amino acids. The chain's CDR3 is CASRGQRGEQYF. The CDR3 DNA follows: TGTGCCAGCAGGGGACAACGAGGGGAGCAGTACTTC.

The chain employs TRBV19 and TRBJ1-1; no clear D. This CDR3 has 12 residues. Germline CDR1 is LNHDA and CDR2 is SQIVND (reference sequence). The V and J ends lost 7 bases and 7 bases respectively, with 13 bases between them. Here the CDR3 reads CASTRGLSEAFF. CDR3 nucleotide sequence: TGTGCCAGTACCCGGGGTTTGAGTGAAGCTTTCTTT.

CDR3 protein: CASSGHRDTGELFF. The CDR3, as DNA: TGTGCCAGCAGTGGGCACAGGGACACCGGGGAGCTGTTTTTT. The chain employs TRBV6-1 and TRBJ2-2, with D perhaps TRBD1 (6 bases). CDR1 is MNHNS and CDR2 is SASEGT in the germline V gene. Between the trimmed V and J ends, which lost 4 bases and 3 bases, there was a span of 9 bases. The CDR3 length is 14 residues.

V gene TRBV4-2 combines with J gene TRBJ2-3; D is undetermined. The V end was cut by 0 bases, the J end by 10 bases, with 11 bases between. The CDR3 spans 13 residues. CDR1 and CDR2 from the germline V gene are LGHNA and YNFKEQ. The CDR3, as DNA: TGTGCCAGCAGCCAAGATGGGCAGCAAGCGCAGTATTTT. It translates to CASSQDGQQAQYF.

This sequence joins TRBV6-6 and TRBJ1-5, with D tentatively TRBD1 (5 bases). The CDR3 consists of 13 residues. CDR1 MNHNY and CDR2 SVGAGI come from the germline V gene (reference sequence). The germline V and J ends were trimmed by 2 bases and 5 bases, with 7 bases remaining between them. This CDR3 is CASSYTRDQPQHF. DNA for the CDR3: TGTGCCAGCAGTTACACCAGGGATCAGCCCCAGCATTTT.

Comments on this clone: The same CDR3 also results from other DNA sequences found in this sample. The chain couples TRBV19 to TRBJ1-5; no reliable D call. Trimming took 7 bases from V and 0 from J, leaving 13 bases between them. Germline V gene data show CDR1 as LNHDA and CDR2 as SQIVND (reference sequence). This CDR3 contains 15 residues. CDR3 sequence: CASTPGGYSNQPQHF. The DNA of the CDR3 is TGTGCCAGTACCCCGGGCGGGTATAGCAATCAGCCCCAGCATTTT.

As to this clone: Other nucleotide sequences in the sample specify the same CDR3. The V call is TRBV28, the J call TRBJ1-2; 8 nucleotides line up with TRBD1. The germline V gene encodes CDR1 MDHEN and CDR2 SYDVKM. Unmatched junction bases numbered 8, after V lost 4 bases and J lost 4 bases. The CDR3 is 15 residues long. CDR3 amino acids: CASSSPGQGAYGYTF. The CDR3 DNA reads as TGTGCCAGCAGTTCCCCGGGGCAGGGGGCCTATGGCTACACCTTC.

This clone was seen only once. The gene calls are TRBV4-1 and TRBJ1-2; D remains ambiguous. The germline gives CDR1 MGHRA, CDR2 YSYEKL. The CDR3 is 15 amino acids. The ends were cut back, 1 base at V and 1 base at J, with 10 bases in the middle. For the CDR3, the DNA is TGCGCCAGCAGCCAAGCGCGCAACCTTAACTATGGCTACACCTTC. This sequence encodes CASSQARNLNYGYTF.

V and J are TRBV4-2 and TRBJ2-6, with TRBD1 identical over 7 bases. The CDR3 runs 20 residues. V gave up 1 base and J gave up 0 bases; unmatched junction bases: 12. Germline loops: CDR1 LGHNA, CDR2 YNFKEQ. The CDR3, as DNA: TGTGCCAGCAGCCAAGGGACAGGACCACGTTCACTCTCTGGGGCCAACGTCCTGACTTTC. It encodes CASSQGTGPRSLSGANVLTF.

This chain links TRBV2 with TRBJ1-2, with a possible D match to TRBD1 (6 bases). CDR1 and CDR2 from the germline V gene are SNHLY and FYNNEI. Deletions cut 8 bases from V and 2 bases from J, with 12 bases between. The CDR3 covers 13 residues. The CDR3 is CASHRTVNYGYTF. In DNA, the CDR3 is TGTGCCAGCCACCGGACAGTCAACTATGGCTACACCTTC.

J is TRBJ2-5 and V is TRBV9, with D maybe TRBD1 (6 bases). The germline V and J ends were trimmed by 2 bases and 5 bases, with 13 bases remaining between them. Germline CDR1 is SGDLS and CDR2 is YYNGEE. The CDR3 totals 14 residues. The CDR3 region is CASSVGQPGETQYF. The CDR3 DNA reads as TGTGCCAGCAGCGTCGGACAGCCGGGGGAGACCCAGTACTTC.

The rearrangement links TRBV14 to TRBJ2-3; 11 positions match TRBD2. J gave up 6 bases and V 0 bases, and 2 bases lay outside the gene matches. The length of the CDR3 is 15 residues. Germline-derived CDR1 and CDR2 are SGHDN and FVKESK. The chain's CDR3 is CASSQELAGVDTQYF. The DNA of the CDR3 is TGTGCCAGCAGCCAAGAACTAGCGGGAGTTGATACGCAGTATTTT.

The J gene is TRBJ2-7, the V gene TRBV28; 10 bases match TRBD2. The junction had 9 bases not matched to a gene; V was cut back by 6 bases and J by 4 bases. The CDR3 length is 15 residues. The germline V gene encodes CDR1 MDHEN and CDR2 SYDVKM. The CDR3 DNA follows: TGTGCCAGCAGGGCTAGCGGGAGTACGGGGTACGAGCAGTACTTC. It translates to CASRASGSTGYEQYF.

J is TRBJ1-5 and V is TRBV19, with 10 bases fitting TRBD1. This CDR3 is built from 15 residues. Germline loops: CDR1 LNHDA, CDR2 SQIVND (reference sequence). V dropped 10 bases and J dropped 3; count of bases not matched to a gene: 9. As DNA, the CDR3 is TGTGCCACCCTCGGGACAGGGGTTAACAATCAGCCCCAGCATTTT. Protein sequence: CATLGTGVNNQPQHF.

The V and J genes are TRBV10-1 and TRBJ2-1; 9 bases agree with TRBD1. J was trimmed by 0 bases and V by 4 bases; bases with no gene match: 4. The CDR3 is 16 residues long. CDR1 is WNHNN and CDR2 is SYGVQD in the germline V gene (reference sequence). The CDR3 protein is CASSAPGQGSYNEQFF. Written as DNA, the CDR3 is TGCGCCAGCAGTGCCCCGGGACAGGGCTCCTACAATGAGCAGTTCTTC.

This chain uses TRBV29-1 with TRBJ2-7; 7 nucleotides line up with TRBD1. This CDR3 contains 12 residues. V dropped 6 bases and J dropped 4; count of bases not matched to a gene: 6. The germline CDR1 and CDR2 sequences are SQVTM and ANQGSEA. As DNA, the CDR3 is TGCAGCGTAGGACGACAGGGTTACGAGCAGTACTTC. Its protein product is CSVGRQGYEQYF.

This clone is classed as medium-sized. This rearrangement joins TRBV6-4 to TRBJ2-1, with 10 nucleotides matching TRBD2. Trimming at V came to 5 bases and at J to 9 bases, leaving 7 bases not matched to a gene. The germline V gene has CDR1 MRHNA and CDR2 SNTAGT. The CDR3 is 14 amino acids. The CDR3 coding sequence is TGTGCCAGCAGTTTTAGCGGGAGGAGTGGTGAGCAGTTCTTC. Amino acid sequence: CASSFSGRSGEQFF.

This clone was seen only a few times. The sample holds other DNA sequences that translate to the same CDR3. This sequence joins TRBV7-9 and TRBJ1-5; a possible D gene is TRBD1 (5 bases). Germline CDR1 reads SEHNR; CDR2 reads FQNEAQ (reference sequence). The CDR3 length is 15 residues. Trimming pared 3 bases from V and 1 base from J, leaving 10 bases between. The CDR3 sequence: CASSFSGMSNQPQHF. CDR3 DNA sequence: TGTGCCAGCAGCTTTTCAGGGATGAGCAATCAGCCCCAGCATTTT.

The chain recombines TRBV20-1 with TRBJ2-7; D not resolved. V lost 8 bases and J 4 bases, leaving 12 bases between the germline ends. CDR3 length: 11 amino acids. The germline V gene has CDR1 DFQATT and CDR2 SNEGSKA (reference sequence). CDR3 in DNA: TGCAGTAAGGCCGGAGCGTACGAGCAGTACTTC. Translation: CSKAGAYEQYF.

V is TRBV5-5 and J is TRBJ2-3, with D perhaps TRBD1 (6 bases). Trimming left V 3 bases short and J 3 bases short, with 17 bases between. This CDR3 has 16 amino acids. Germline V gene lookup returns CDR1 SGHKS and CDR2 YYEKEE (reference sequence). In DNA form, the CDR3 reads TGTGCCAGCAGCTCCGGTGGGCAGGGGCCAACAGATACGCAGTATTTT. Translated, it gives CASSSGGQGPTDTQYF.

V and J are TRBV28 and TRBJ2-4; the match to TRBD1 covers 9 bases. Germline lookup yields CDR1 MDHEN and CDR2 SYDVKM. This CDR3 has 14 amino acids. With 4 bases clipped from V and 8 bases from J, the junction kept 6 bases outside the gene matches. The CDR3 is CASSSGQGRDIQYF. CDR3 bases: TGTGCCAGCAGTTCCGGACAGGGGAGGGACATTCAGTACTTC.

V is TRBV27 and J is TRBJ2-2; possible D gene TRBD2, 8 bases. The CDR3 consists of 16 residues. Trimming shortened V by 7 bases and J by 3 bases, and 18 bases separated the two germline ends. Germline CDR1 reads MNHEY; CDR2 reads SMNVEV (reference sequence). CDR3 DNA: TGTGCCAGCACCAGGGGGGCGGGGGGCCACACCGGGGAGCTGTTTTTT. It encodes CASTRGAGGHTGELFF.

This clone occurred a few times. The chain carries TRBV18 and TRBJ1-1; 7 bases are shared with TRBD1. From germline, CDR1 is KGHSH and CDR2 LQKENI. CDR3 length: 14 amino acids. The J segment lost 2 bases and the V segment lost 4 bases, leaving 4 bases of the junction unmatched. The CDR3: CASSRQGFNTEAFF. Written as DNA, the CDR3 is TGTGCCAGCTCACGACAGGGATTTAACACTGAAGCTTTCTTT.

The chain joins TRBV7-9 to TRBJ2-6; unclear D gene. The CDR3 has 14 amino acids. The germline gives CDR1 SEHNR, CDR2 FQNEAQ (reference sequence). V lost 8 bases and J 1 base, leaving 9 bases between the germline ends. The CDR3 here is CASRIGSGANVLTF. The CDR3 region has the DNA TGTGCCAGCCGAATCGGGTCTGGGGCCAACGTCCTGACTTTC.

The V call is TRBV30, the J call TRBJ1-3, with D unclear. V was trimmed by 3 bases and J by 1 base, leaving 13 bases between them. CDR1 and CDR2 (germline): GTSNPN, SVGIG (reference sequence). The CDR3 has 15 residues. The DNA of the CDR3 is TGTGCCTGGAGCTCAGGCTCGGGGTCTGGAAACACCATATATTTT. It yields the protein CAWSSGSGSGNTIYF.